The clone carrying this T cell receptor (beta chain) was observed a single time. Its cognate antigen is unknown. CD8 cells regarded as naive lacked CD45RO, were positively chosen for CCR7, and omitted terminally differentiated effector memory CD45RA+ cells. This entry is derived from a study of shared clonotypes between healthy human individuals. Findings of the study overall: Memory subsets generally showed smaller estimated richness than naive subsets did.

In the original processing: Junction-only sequences produced by ImmunoSEQ had no quality scores, so filtering differed. Sequencing was performed with immunoSEQ multiplex PCR; in TCRdb, only in-frame clones are kept and a portion is missing. The D gene and trimming were derived from the DNA, and the V and J assignments and clone size from that table. The sample consists of around 1.9 million clones, just over 90% of them appearing once. Sample: naive CD8+ T cells from PBMCs. The receptor comes from a young man in good health. Some clones in this sample may be carry-over from other donors' samples.

This chain's CDR3 is CASSLRLGLGNQPQHF. CDR3 in DNA: TGCGCCAGCAGCCTCCGTCTGGGGCTCGGCAATCAGCCCCAGCATTTT. The rearrangement links TRBV4-1 to TRBJ1-5; possibly TRBD1 for D (5 bases). CDR1 is MGHRA, CDR2 YSYEKL, per germline. Trimming removed 4 bases from V and 2 bases from J, with 15 bases in between. CDR3 length: 16 residues.